This T cell receptor delta chain was captured by sequencing in a study of Vδ1+ human thymocytes (dated by TCRdb to 2016 to 2019). As for the study more broadly: The study characterised mRNA-level TRG and TRD CDR3 repertoires of highly purified Vdelta1+ thymocytes from young children as a data resource. Earlier work had validated the multiplex-based CDR3 amplicon strategy against 5'RACE-based methods for generating CDR3 amplicons.

This clone was counted a few times. Its specific antigen is unknown. Base qualities are not recorded, but no much larger clone differs from it by a single base. Thymic samples were depleted of alphabeta T cells, then CD3+ TCRVdelta1+ TCRVdelta2- thymocytes were FACS-sorted. The purity of the sorted Vdelta1+ thymocytes was between roughly 97% and 99.6%. The thymic specimens were obtained from fewer than 10 paediatric patients, aged roughly 5 days to 15 months, who were having corrective cardiac surgery. After the thymic tissue was dispersed, mononuclear cells were isolated using a Histopaque-1077 density gradient. Staining used anti-TCRVdelta1 clone TS8.2, anti-TCRVdelta2 clone B6, anti-CD3 clone HIT3a and anti-TCRalphabeta clone IP26 antibodies. Reading the germline V gene gives CDR1 TSWWSYY and CDR2 QGS. The CDR3 contains 21 residues, cysteine and phenylalanine counted. Just the 63-base CDR3 DNA is kept, in frame starting at base 1. Trimming accounts for 4 bases at V and 2 bases at J, while the number of junction bases matched to no gene is 19.

Beyond this particular receptor, the publication reports: Around 22% of thymic TRD sequences were found to be Vdelta2 (and few were Vdelta3) despite high sort purity, in contrast to peripheral blood Vdelta1+ controls. Because no clustering by age or sex was observed, donors were not stratified by these variables in the analyses. The thymic TRG and TRD repertoires appeared highly polyclonal, with Gaussian CDR3 length distributions, in contrast to the oligoclonal repertoires of peripheral blood. Many TRG clonotypes were shared between donors (up to about 7x10^3), whereas TRD repertoires were essentially private (max roughly 120 shared). The use of highly purified populations and single-cell validation was advised by the authors, since misinterpretation of bulk repertoire data could be caused by unexpected Vdelta2 sequences.

RNA was extracted with the RNeasy mini kit and reverse transcribed using Superscript III. To generate the CDR3 amplicons, a multiplex PCR was run using pooled V-gene forward primers together with a constant-region reverse primer that carried Illumina adaptor overhangs. After gel purification, amplicons were indexed with Nextera index primers over around 8 extra PCR cycles and were then purified with AMPure XP beads. Sequencing of libraries was performed on an Illumina MiSeq using paired-end 250 bp reads, dual indexing and a 20% PhiX spike-in. Processing in the source paper ran as follows. Reads were quality checked with FastQC, and TRG read pairs were merged with ea-utils fastq-join. IMGT/HighV-QUEST was used to annotate sequences, retaining only productive sequences with an unambiguous V-gene assignment, and each clonotype was defined by an identical CDR3 sequence. VDJtools 1.1.1, tcR 2.2.3, Treemap and vegan Shannon diversity in R 3.4.4 were used for downstream analysis. TCRdb called clones from the public reads with CATT, and repeated DNA sequences were later combined into one row. Here the V and J calls rest on TCRdb's processing, not on the authors' analysis. This sample has about 54,000 delta-chain clones in its table, and around 15% of those were observed once. The ten top clones hold roughly 0.5% of the sample.

The rearranged segments are TRDV1 and TRDJ1; TRDD3 fits 13 bases in the junction. The source of this sequence is a boy less than two years old who had congenital heart surgery. The specimen was Vdelta1+ gamma-delta thymocytes from the thymus. The cell subset or site label for this specimen denotes: FACS-sorted CD3+ TCRalphabeta- TCRVdelta1+ TCRVdelta2- thymocytes. The DNA reads TGTGCTCTTGGGGGACCAATCCCGTTTGGACTGGGGGATACGCCGACCGATAAACTCATCTTT. Its product reads: CALGGPIPFGLGDTPTDKLIF.